This T cell receptor (beta chain) was recorded in a study of human T cells and chemical hapten exposure. Overall study results and limits: Expanded TCRs produced significantly more large CDR3 similarity clusters than controls did.

CDR1 ENHRY and CDR2 SYGVKD come from the germline V gene. CDR3 length: 16 residues. J was trimmed by 6 bases and V by 6 bases; bases with no gene match: 12. The sample's time point: pre-sensitization, week 0. Treatment in this sample: therapeutic diphenylcyclopropenone sensitization with weekly scalp DPC. About this clonotype: The antigen is unknown.

TCRdb independently ran MiXCR on the RACE reads; one entry per CDR3 protein. In the table there are around 300,000 distinct CDR3 sequences, roughly 7.7% of which are singletons. The starting material was whole blood, obtained in connection with sensitization to the hapten diphenylcyclopropenone (DPC). This clonotype was sampled from a man aged 18 to 35 with alopecia areata. Some clones in this sample may be carry-over from other donors' samples. V usage is TRBV10-3 and J usage is TRBJ2-3; 10 bases are shared with TRBD2. CDR3 sequence (DNA): TGTGCCATCAGCCTACTAGCGGGGAGCTCCCGGGATACGCAGTATTTT. Translated, it gives CAISLLAGSSRDTQYF.